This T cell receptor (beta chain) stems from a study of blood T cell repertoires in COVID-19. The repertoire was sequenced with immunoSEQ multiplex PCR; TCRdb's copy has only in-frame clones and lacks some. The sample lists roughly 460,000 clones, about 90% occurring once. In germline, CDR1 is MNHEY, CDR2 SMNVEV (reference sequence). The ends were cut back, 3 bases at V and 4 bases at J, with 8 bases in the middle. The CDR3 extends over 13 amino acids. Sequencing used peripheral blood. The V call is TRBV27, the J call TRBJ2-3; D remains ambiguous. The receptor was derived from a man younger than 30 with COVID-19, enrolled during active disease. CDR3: CASSFRGSDTQYF. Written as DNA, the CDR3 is TGTGCCAGCAGTTTCCGCGGATCAGATACGCAGTATTTT.